This T cell receptor beta chain was captured by sequencing in a study of blood T cell repertoires in COVID-19. V was clipped by 2 bases and J by 5 bases; unmatched bases: 8. Germline-derived CDR1 and CDR2 are SGHVS and FNYEAQ. The CDR3 is made up of 16 amino acids. Here immunoSEQ multiplex PCR was the method, and the copy in TCRdb shows in-frame clones only, minus some. The sample gives just under 250,000 clones, roughly 89% of which show up once; 4.1% is in the top ten. In its sample, this clone was seen once. The rearrangement joins TRBV7-6 to TRBJ1-1; 10 positions agree with TRBD1. This receptor was taken from a woman aged 25-40 years who had recovered from COVID-19. Material: PBMCs or T cells enriched from blood (not recorded which). The CDR3 DNA follows: TGTGCCAGCAGCTTAATCCCGGGACAGGGGAGTACTGAAGCTTTCTTT. Protein: CASSLIPGQGSTEAFF.